The 9 T cell receptor beta chains below all came from one sample that was sequenced in a study of blood T cell repertoires in COVID-19. The data were produced by immunoSEQ multiplex PCR, yet TCRdb's version contains in-frame clones alone and is incomplete. The sample yields about 30,000 clones, over 70% seen once. The source material was peripheral blood. The receptors come from a man in his 70s with COVID-19, enrolled during active disease.

This clone has a single count. V is TRBV6-5 and J is TRBJ1-5; the D is unclear. CDR3 length equals 13 residues. Per germline, CDR1 MNHEY and CDR2 SVGAGI. V was cut by 2 bases and J by 6 bases, with 8 bases left in between. The CDR3 coding sequence is TGTGCCAGCAGTTACGGGCGGGGTCAGCCCCAGCATTTT. Encoded protein: CASSYGRGQPQHF.

This CDR3 is CASSTPSVTGDEQFF. The CDR3 DNA follows: TGTGCCAGTAGTACCCCCTCGGTGACAGGGGATGAGCAGTTCTTC. The chain links TRBV19 to TRBJ2-1; 8 nucleotides match TRBD1. The CDR3 totals 15 residues. V gave up 4 bases and J gave up 8 bases; unmatched junction bases: 10. The germline gives CDR1 LNHDA, CDR2 SQIVND (reference sequence).

V is TRBV5-4 and J is TRBJ1-1; 9 nucleotides align to TRBD1. Germline CDR1 is SGHNT and CDR2 is YYREEE (reference sequence). The trim removed 4 bases at V and 5 bases at J, leaving 6 bases unmatched. The CDR3 has 14 amino acids. In DNA, the CDR3 is TGTGCCAGCAGCACGGACAGGGGTTGGACTGAAGCTTTCTTT. As protein: CASSTDRGWTEAFF.

The chain uses TRBV19 and TRBJ1-1, with 7 nucleotides matching TRBD1. Trimming at V came to 7 bases and at J to 5 bases, leaving 10 bases not matched to a gene. The CDR3 covers 14 residues. From germline, CDR1 is LNHDA and CDR2 SQIVND (reference sequence). CDR3 region: CASNNRGQRTEAFF. Here the CDR3 DNA reads TGTGCCAGTAATAACAGGGGTCAGAGGACTGAAGCTTTCTTT.

This chain's CDR3 is CASSPGQAGEAFF. As DNA, the CDR3 is TGTGCCAGCAGCCCGGGACAGGCGGGAGAAGCTTTCTTT. The J gene is TRBJ1-1, the V gene TRBV7-3; 8 nucleotides agree with TRBD1. Losses at the gene ends were 5 bases for V and 8 bases for J; bases not matched to a gene: 7. CDR1 and CDR2 from the germline V gene are SGHTA and FQGTGA. The CDR3 sequence is 13 residues long. The whole variable domain, remainder taken from reference TRBV7-3 and TRBJ1-1, is GAGVSQTPSNKVTEKGKYVELRCDPISGHTALYWYRQSLGQGPEFLIYFQGTGAADDSGLPNDRFFAVRPEGSVSTLKIQRTERGDSAVYLCASSPGQAGEAFFGQGTRLTVV.

CDR3 loop: CATSDRDTYRDGYTF. The DNA of the CDR3 is TGTGCCACCAGTGACCGGGACACTTATCGGGATGGCTACACCTTC. The chain links TRBV24-1 to TRBJ1-2, with a tentative D call TRBD1 (6 bases). V was shortened by 4 bases and J by 6 bases, with 17 bases between the two germline ends. Germline V gene lookup returns CDR1 KGHDR and CDR2 SFDVKD. The CDR3 totals 15 residues.

The rearrangement joins TRBV7-8 to TRBJ1-5; the D is unclear. V was trimmed by 1 base and J by 0 bases, leaving 7 bases between them. Per germline, CDR1 SGHVS and CDR2 FQNEAQ. CDR3 length: 15 amino acids. In DNA, the CDR3 is TGTGCCAGCAGCTTAGGTCGGGTTAGCAATCAGCCCCAGCATTTT. Amino acids: CASSLGRVSNQPQHF.

The chain links TRBV30 to TRBJ2-7, with unresolved D. The CDR3 totals 16 residues. CDR1 and CDR2 (germline): GTSNPN, SVGIG (reference sequence). With 1 base removed from V and 0 bases from J, the gap between germline ends came to 16 bases. CDR3 residues: CAWSDPASVSSYEQYF. CDR3 DNA sequence: TGTGCCTGGAGTGACCCCGCAAGCGTTAGCTCCTACGAGCAGTACTTC.

In its sample, this clone is medium-sized. This sequence joins TRBV28 and TRBJ2-1, with TRBD1 matching 11 bases. V lost 7 bases to trimming and J lost 4 bases; unmatched junction nucleotides: 6. CDR1 is MDHEN, CDR2 SYDVKM, per germline. There are 15 residues in the CDR3. The CDR3 region has the DNA TGTGCCAGCAAGGGACAGGGGGTAACGTACAATGAGCAGTTCTTC. This sequence encodes CASKGQGVTYNEQFF.